This is a list of T cell receptor beta chains from one sample in a study of blood T cells in healthy people across ages. TCRdb itself ran the 5' RACE reads through MiXCR, one entry per CDR3 protein. This table holds roughly 720,000 distinct CDR3 sequences, about 53% found once. Sequenced material: blood. The source of these receptors is a man at least 80 years old in good health. The CDR3 runs from the conserved cysteine through the conserved F or W. D genes are given only for firm matches. Part of the rows lack a size; the others show once, few, many or a class for expanded clones.

>TRBJ1-2|.|TRBV14|.
TGTGCCAGCAGCCAGCTGGTCTCCGCAGGCTACACCTTC
CASSQLVSAGYTF
>TRBJ2-1|few|TRBV20-1|TRBD2
TGCAGTGCCCGCGGCCGAGGGGCGGGAGTTTCGTTCTTC
CSARGRGAGVSFF
>TRBJ2-3|.|TRBV28|TRBD2
TGTGCCAGCAGTTTGCGGCGGGGGGTGCCAGATACGCAGTATTTT
CASSLRRGVPDTQYF
>TRBJ1-2|.|TRBV5-5|.
TGTGCCAGCAGCCCGGACACTTGGAACTATGGCTACACCTTC
CASSPDTWNYGYTF
>TRBJ2-2|.|TRBV20-1|.
TGCAGTGCTACCCGGGGACCGCTCACCGGGGAGCTGTTTTTT
CSATRGPLTGELFF
>TRBJ2-1|.|TRBV20-1|TRBD1
TGCAGTGCTAGAGTACAGGGGGCGTACAATGAGCAGTTCTTC
CSARVQGAYNEQFF
>TRBJ1-1|.|TRBV5-1|.
TGCGCCAGCAGCGCGGACGGGATTATGGCCGCTTTCTTT
CASSADGIMAAFF
>TRBJ1-6|.|TRBV25-1|.
TGTGCCAGCAGTGATAGTACAGGGAGTAATTCACCCCTCCACTTT
CASSDSTGSNSPLHF
>TRBJ2-1|.|TRBV10-3|.
TGTGCCATCGGGACAACCGATGAGCAGTTCTTC
CAIGTTDEQFF
>TRBJ2-1|.|TRBV10-3|.
TGTGCCATCAGTGAGTCGATAGGAGCCAATGAGCAGTTCTTC
CAISESIGANEQFF
>TRBJ2-7|.|TRBV10-3|.
TGTGCCATCAGTGTTAGGGGTCGCGCTCCCTACGTGCAGTACTTC
CAISVRGRAPYVQYF
>TRBJ2-1|.|TRBV5-4|.
TGTGCCAGCAGTTGGTCGGGGAGATCCTACAATGAGCAGTTCTTC
CASSWSGRSYNEQFF
>TRBJ2-1|.|TRBV7-8|.
TGTGCCAGCAGCCCTATAAATGAGCAGTTCTTC
CASSPINEQFF
>TRBJ2-7|few|TRBV12-3/TRBV12-4|.
TGTGCCAGCAGTTTACGCCGGCCAGGGGCCTCCTACGAGCAGTACTTC
CASSLRRPGASYEQYF
>TRBJ2-3|.|TRBV5-1|TRBD2
TGCGCCAGCAGCCCCGGACTAGCGGGAGGGCGTGGTACAGATACGCAGTATTTT
CASSPGLAGGRGTDTQYF
>TRBJ2-4|few|TRBV11-2|.
TGTGCCAGCAGCTTAGGGGCCGGTTTACTAGCCAAAAACATTCAGTACTTC
CASSLGAGLLAKNIQYF
>TRBJ2-7|.|TRBV5-1|TRBD2
TGCGCCAGCAGTCTCTTTTCTAGCGGGTATTACAATGAGCAGTACTTC
CASSLFSSGYYNEQYF
>TRBJ1-2|few|TRBV29-1|.
TGCAGCGTTGAGTTAAAAAATGGCTACACCTTC
CSVELKNGYTF
>TRBJ2-7|.|TRBV9|.
TGTGCCAGCAGCGTAATGACAGGACCAAACTACGAGCAGTACTTC
CASSVMTGPNYEQYF
>TRBJ1-1|.|TRBV24-1|.
TGTGCCGTGAGTAGGCCAGGGAACGCTGAAGCTTTCTTT
CAVSRPGNAEAFF
>TRBJ1-2|once|TRBV12-3/TRBV12-4|TRBD1
TGTGCCAGCAGTTTGGATCACAGGGGAGGCTATGGCTGCACCTTC
CASSLDHRGGYGCTF
>TRBJ1-2|few|TRBV30|TRBD1
TGTGCCTGGAGTTGGGACAGGGCAGCGAACTATGGCTACACCTTC
CAWSWDRAANYGYTF
>TRBJ2-5|few|TRBV6-5|.
TGTGCCAGCAGACACAGAGAAGGACCCCCGGAGGAGACCCAGTACTTC
CASRHREGPPEETQYF
>TRBJ2-2|.|TRBV9|.
TGTGCCAGCAGCTTTGGCTCGAACACCGGGGAGCTGTTTTTT
CASSFGSNTGELFF
>TRBJ2-7|few|TRBV4-1|.
TGCGCCAGCAGCCAAGAGGGCAGGGCAGACGAGCAGTACTTC
CASSQEGRADEQYF
>TRBJ2-7|.|TRBV18|TRBD2
TGTGCCAGCTCACGGAGTATAGGGAGGGACGAGCAGTACTTC
CASSRSIGRDEQYF
>TRBJ2-7|.|TRBV5-1|.
TGCGCCAGCAGCTTGGTCCCCGGGACATATTTTTACAATGAGCAGTACTTC
CASSLVPGTYFYNEQYF
>TRBJ2-3|few|TRBV7-6|.
TGTGCCAGCAGCTTGGCTGCCGGGATGAGCACAGATACGCAGTATTTT
CASSLAAGMSTDTQYF
>TRBJ2-2|.|TRBV11-2|TRBD2
TGTGCCAGCAGCCTACCTAGGACTAGCGGGAGGCGGACCGGGGAGCTGTTTTTT
CASSLPRTSGRRTGELFF
>TRBJ1-5|many|TRBV7-2|.
TGTGCCAGCAGCTTGGGATACAATCAGCCCCAGCATTTT
CASSLGYNQPQHF
>TRBJ2-1|few|TRBV12-3/TRBV12-4|TRBD2
TGTGCCAGCAGTTTGGCGGGAGGATACTCCTACAATGAGCAGTTCTTC
CASSLAGGYSYNEQFF
>TRBJ2-1|.|TRBV12-3/TRBV12-4|.
TGTGCCAGCAGTTTGTTCGGCAGGGGCGTGTCCTACAATGAGCAGTTCTTC
CASSLFGRGVSYNEQFF
>TRBJ2-3|.|TRBV5-1|.
TGCGCCAGCAGCTCTGGGGAGTTTAGCACAGATACGCAGTATTTT
CASSSGEFSTDTQYF
>TRBJ2-7|.|TRBV7-2|TRBD2
TGTGCCAGCAGTCCGGGAGGGTGGTACGAGCAGTACTTC
CASSPGGWYEQYF
>TRBJ2-7|.|TRBV24-1|TRBD2
TGTGCCACCAGTGACGCTAGCGGGAGTCTTCGGATTGGCGAGCAGTACTTC
CATSDASGSLRIGEQYF
>TRBJ2-1|few|TRBV6-1|TRBD2
TGTGCCAGCAGTGAACCGGGACTAGTCGGCAATGAGCAGTTCTTC
CASSEPGLVGNEQFF
>TRBJ2-4|.|TRBV24-1|TRBD2
TGTGCCACCAGTGCGCTAACTAGCGGGAAATACAATGAGCAGTACTTC
CATSALTSGKYNEQYF
>TRBJ1-5|few|TRBV20-1|.
TGCAGTGCGAAACGCCGTAATAGCAATCAGCCCCAGCATTTT
CSAKRRNSNQPQHF
>TRBJ2-5|few|TRBV11-2|.
TGTGCCAGCAACTCAGGGGTGCTTCGGGAGACCCAGTACTTC
CASNSGVLRETQYF
>TRBJ2-3|.|TRBV7-6|TRBD2
TGTGCCAGCAGCACTCTAGCGGGGCGCACAGATACGCAGTATTTT
CASSTLAGRTDTQYF
>TRBJ2-5|.|TRBV10-3|.
TGTGCCATCAGTGGATCAGGGTCGCAAGAGACCCAGTACTTC
CAISGSGSQETQYF
>TRBJ1-2|few|TRBV20-1|.
TGCAGTGCTAGACCCAGGCATACCTATGGCTACACCTTC
CSARPRHTYGYTF